The rows below give T cell receptor beta chains drawn from one sample of a study of T cell changes during pregnancy in multiple sclerosis. Using immunoSEQ multiplex PCR, the repertoire was profiled, and TCRdb retains in-frame clones only, with some absent. The data hold roughly 45,000 clones, with about 91% observed a single time. The sample here was CD8+ T cells from peripheral blood mononuclear cells, taken after pregnancy. Receptors were obtained from a female donor with multiple sclerosis, enrolled in a pregnancy study. CDR3s include the opening cysteine and the closing phenylalanine or tryptophan. A D gene is named only where the DNA matches it firmly. The size field is filled for only some rows; it gives once, few, many or a size class.

J,V,size,D,CDR3,DNA
TRBJ2-7,TRBV7-2,.,.,CASSPWEAGPLYEQYF,TGTGCCAGCAGCCCATGGGAGGCGGGGCCGCTCTACGAGCAGTACTTC
TRBJ1-1,TRBV19,.,.,CASTDGGVTEAFF,TGTGCCAGTACCGACGGGGGGGTGACTGAAGCTTTCTTT
TRBJ2-7,TRBV7-6,few,.,CASSLGQGGWYEQYF,TGTGCCAGCAGCTTAGGCCAGGGGGGTTGGTACGAGCAGTACTTC
TRBJ1-5,TRBV6-5,.,.,CASSSTGWGSNQPQHF,TGTGCCAGCAGTTCTACAGGGTGGGGGAGCAATCAGCCCCAGCATTTT
TRBJ2-7,TRBV13,.,TRBD1,CASSLAGEGQGYEQYF,TGTGCCAGCAGCTTAGCCGGGGAAGGACAGGGCTACGAGCAGTACTTC
TRBJ1-1,TRBV6-5,.,TRBD1,CASAVQGSGTEAFF,TGTGCCAGCGCAGTACAGGGGTCTGGCACTGAAGCTTTCTTT
TRBJ2-3,TRBV9,.,.,CASSKERGSKLDTQYF,TGTGCCAGCAGTAAAGAACGGGGGAGCAAGCTAGATACGCAGTATTTT
TRBJ1-4,TRBV15,.,TRBD1,CATSRPMDRAATNEKLFF,TGTGCCACCAGCAGGCCCATGGACAGGGCTGCAACTAATGAAAAACTGTTTTTT
TRBJ1-2,TRBV28,.,TRBD1,CASSLQGARGYGYTF,TGTGCCAGCAGTTTACAGGGGGCGCGGGGCTATGGCTACACCTTC
TRBJ2-7,TRBV6-5,.,.,CASSYSVRAAYEQYF,TGTGCCAGCAGTTACTCCGTCAGGGCGGCCTACGAGCAGTACTTC
TRBJ1-2,TRBV6-5,few,.,CASSYSIAARYGYTF,TGTGCCAGCAGTTACTCGATCGCAGCGCGCTATGGCTACACCTTC
TRBJ1-1,TRBV27,.,.,CASSPRAGKTEAFF,TGTGCCAGCAGTCCACGGGCGGGGAAGACTGAAGCTTTCTTT
TRBJ2-1,TRBV4-1,.,.,CASSQDGEALGYNEQFF,TGCGCCAGCAGCCAAGATGGGGAGGCGCTGGGATACAATGAGCAGTTCTTC
TRBJ2-1,TRBV19,.,.,CASSIYPSSYNEQFF,TGTGCCAGTAGTATTTACCCTAGCTCCTACAATGAGCAGTTCTTC
TRBJ1-2,TRBV2,.,.,CASSAGVIYGYTF,TGTGCCAGCAGTGCAGGGGTTATTTATGGCTACACCTTC
TRBJ1-6,TRBV4-1,few,.,CASGGTGNSPLHF,TGCGCCAGCGGAGGGACGGGGAATTCACCCCTCCACTTT
TRBJ1-2,TRBV6-1,.,.,CASSGLAIMEEGYTF,TGTGCCAGCAGTGGACTGGCTATTATGGAAGAGGGCTACACCTTC
TRBJ1-6,TRBV4-3,.,.,CASSQVRALRGSSYNSPLHF,TGCGCCAGCAGCCAAGTACGTGCCTTACGCGGGAGCTCCTATAATTCACCCCTCCACTTT
TRBJ2-1,TRBV4-3,.,TRBD1,CASSQENVEGTVYNEQFF,TGCGCCAGCAGCCAAGAAAATGTCGAGGGGACAGTATACAATGAGCAGTTCTTC
TRBJ1-2,TRBV27,.,TRBD1,CASSLSPGTGIYGYTF,TGTGCCAGCAGTTTATCTCCGGGGACAGGAATCTATGGCTACACCTTC
TRBJ1-5,TRBV9,.,TRBD1,CASRYRGQPQHF,TGTGCCAGCAGGTACAGGGGTCAGCCCCAGCATTTT
TRBJ2-7,TRBV12-5,.,TRBD2,CASGPNRTSGRGYEQYF,TGTGCTAGTGGTCCGAATAGGACTAGCGGGAGAGGCTACGAGCAGTACTTC
TRBJ2-7,TRBV2,.,TRBD1,CASSDPGTGEYEQYF,TGTGCCAGCAGTGATCCCGGGACAGGGGAATACGAGCAGTACTTC
TRBJ2-3,TRBV5-1,.,TRBD2,CASSPRTSGTTDTQYF,TGCGCCAGCAGCCCCCGGACTAGCGGGACCACAGATACGCAGTATTTT